The 27 T cell receptor beta chains listed next were all sequenced from one sample in a study of CD8 T cells in Susac syndrome. It was with random hexamers that about 0.45 to 1 ug RNA was reverse transcribed. TCRdb re-derived calls from the immunoSEQ multiplex PCR reads in MiXCR, one entry per CDR3 protein. The repertoire holds about 120,000 distinct CDR3 sequences, with over 90% as singletons. Sequenced sample: CD4+ T cells from PBMCs. The receptors stem from a human donor with Susac syndrome.

V is TRBV5-6 and J is TRBJ2-7; 12 nucleotides line up with TRBD2. Looked up from germline, CDR1 is SGHDT and CDR2 is YYEEEE. CDR3 length equals 15 residues. V trimming: 7 bases; J trimming: 3 bases; junction bases outside the gene matches: 8. The CDR3 DNA sequence: TGTGCCAGCTTTAAACAACTAGCGGGAGGCTACGAGCAGTACTTC. Translated: CASFKQLAGGYEQYF.

V gene TRBV20-1 combines with J gene TRBJ1-2; possible D gene TRBD1, 5 bases. The germline V gene encodes CDR1 DFQATT and CDR2 SNEGSKA (reference sequence). V was shortened by 4 bases and J by 4 bases, with 10 bases between the two germline ends. This CDR3 is built from 12 residues. In DNA form, the CDR3 reads TGCAGTGCTATCGGAGGGGTCTATGGCTACACCTTC. Encoded protein: CSAIGGVYGYTF.

CDR3: CSARDPGQATYEQYF. The CDR3, as DNA: TGCAGTGCTAGAGATCCGGGACAGGCGACCTACGAGCAGTACTTC. The chain combines TRBV20-1 with TRBJ2-7; 8 bases align to TRBD1. This CDR3 is 15 amino acids long. V was clipped by 0 bases and J by 2 bases; unmatched bases: 6. CDR1 and CDR2 from the germline V gene are DFQATT and SNEGSKA (reference sequence).

The chain employs TRBV5-1 and TRBJ2-5; maybe TRBD1 (6 bases). V lost 0 bases and J lost 5, with 14 bases in between. Germline CDR1 reads SGHRS; CDR2 reads YFSETQ. The CDR3 covers 15 residues. CDR3 sequence: CASSLGPAGAETQYF. CDR3 coding DNA: TGCGCCAGCAGCTTGGGACCGGCAGGGGCCGAGACCCAGTACTTC.

V gene TRBV29-1 combines with J gene TRBJ2-7; D may be TRBD1 (6 bases). Germline values: CDR1 SQVTM, CDR2 ANQGSEA. This CDR3 has 11 amino acids. V lost 5 bases to trimming and J lost 3 bases, with 8 bases between them. CDR3 protein: CSVTQGYEQYF. DNA of the CDR3: TGCAGCGTTACACAGGGCTACGAGCAGTACTTC.

The V and J genes are TRBV18 and TRBJ1-2; D unclear. Germline CDR1 reads KGHSH; CDR2 reads LQKENI. This CDR3 comprises 13 residues. Trimming removed 2 bases from V and 7 bases from J, with 11 bases in between. The CDR3 DNA reads as TGTGCCAGCTCACCAATAGAACTGGTTGGCTACACCTTC. Its protein is CASSPIELVGYTF.

The rearrangement joins TRBV5-1 to TRBJ2-2, with D perhaps TRBD2 (5 bases). V was pared by 3 bases and J by 0 bases, with 6 bases between. Germline V CDR1 and CDR2: SGHRS, YFSETQ. This CDR3 contains 14 residues. CDR3 nucleotides: TGCGCCAGCAGCTCCGGGACGAACACCGGGGAGCTGTTTTTT. Its translation: CASSSGTNTGELFF. Full variable domain (missing parts from reference TRBV5-1 and TRBJ2-2): KAGVTQTPRYLIKTRGQQVTLSCSPISGHRSVSWYQQTPGQGLQFLFEYFSETQRNKGNFPGRFSGRQFSNSRSEMNVSTLELGDSALYLCASSSGTNTGELFFGEGSRLTVL.

The CDR3 here is CASSLGSGGPSYEQYF. DNA for the CDR3: TGTGCCAGCAGCTTAGGGTCCGGGGGGCCCTCCTACGAGCAGTACTTC. V is TRBV7-2 and J is TRBJ2-7; TRBD2 might be the D (7 bases). The CDR3 runs 16 residues. V lost 1 base to trimming and J lost 0 bases, with 13 bases between them. Germline V gives CDR1 SGHTA, CDR2 FQGNSA. Full variable domain (remainder filled in from reference TRBV7-2 and TRBJ2-7): GAGVSQSPSNKVTEKGKDVELRCDPISGHTALYWYRQSLGQGLEFLIYFQGNSAPDKSGLPSDRFSAERTGGSVSTLTIQRTQQEDSAVYLCASSLGSGGPSYEQYFGPGTRLTVT.

The CDR3 nucleotides are TGCAGCGTTGAAGATGAGGGACTAGCGGGAGGGCCGAGCTCCTACGAGCAGTACTTC. Translated: CSVEDEGLAGGPSSYEQYF. The J gene is TRBJ2-7, the V gene TRBV29-1; 16 nucleotides align to TRBD2. Germline V CDR1 and CDR2: SQVTM, ANQGSEA. This CDR3 contains 19 residues. The junction had 8 bases not matched to a gene; V was cut back by 0 bases and J by 0 bases.

J is TRBJ1-1 and V is TRBV23-1; D might be TRBD1 (6 bases). TRBV23-1 is recorded as an ORF, its role being uncertain. CDR3 size: 15 residues. Trimming pared 3 bases from V and 2 bases from J, leaving 13 bases between. CDR3 sequence: CASSHWTASNTEAFF. As DNA, the CDR3 is TGCGCCAGCAGTCATTGGACAGCCTCTAACACTGAAGCTTTCTTT.

The J gene is TRBJ2-4, the V gene TRBV30; TRBD2 is a possible D gene (6 bases). The CDR3 sequence is 15 residues long. Germline V gene lookup returns CDR1 GTSNPN and CDR2 SVGIG (reference sequence). Trimming pared 0 bases from V and 0 bases from J, leaving 9 bases between. The DNA of the CDR3 is TGTGCCTGGAGTGTAGGACTACAAGCCAAAAACATTCAGTACTTC. Translating gives CAWSVGLQAKNIQYF.

The chain couples TRBV7-9 to TRBJ2-5; D possibly matches TRBD1 or TRBD2 (5 bases each). This CDR3 region has 15 residues. V shed 3 bases and J shed 2 bases, with 13 bases lying between them. Germline V gene sequence: CDR1 SEHNR, CDR2 FQNEAQ (reference sequence). CDR3 DNA: TGTGCCAGCAGCTTGGAATGGGGGTGGCAAGAGACCCAGTACTTC. Protein product: CASSLEWGWQETQYF.

This chain uses TRBV29-1 with TRBJ2-7, with D unresolved. Germline CDR1 reads SQVTM; CDR2 reads ANQGSEA. Trimming shortened V by 4 bases and J by 3 bases, and 10 bases separated the two germline ends. This CDR3 is built from 12 residues. The CDR3 region is CSVGKGGYEQYF. Here the CDR3 DNA reads TGCAGCGTTGGGAAGGGCGGCTACGAGCAGTACTTC.

This chain joins TRBV9 and TRBJ2-3; maybe TRBD2 (6 bases). The CDR3 contains 16 residues. Germline CDR1 and CDR2: SGDLS and YYNGEE. The germline V and J ends were trimmed by 0 bases and 3 bases, with 14 bases remaining between them. DNA for the CDR3: TGTGCCAGCAGCGTAGGTGTTCAAGGGAGGACAGATACGCAGTATTTT. Translation gives CASSVGVQGRTDTQYF.

V gene TRBV5-1 combines with J gene TRBJ2-1; 7 nucleotides line up with TRBD2. The germline CDR1 and CDR2 sequences are SGHRS and YFSETQ. With 0 bases clipped from V and 8 bases from J, the junction kept 8 bases outside the gene matches. This CDR3 has 15 residues. CDR3 in amino acids: CASSLEGGPLDEQFF. CDR3 nucleotide sequence: TGCGCCAGCAGCTTGGAGGGAGGGCCACTGGATGAGCAGTTCTTC.

The chain couples TRBV12-2 to TRBJ1-2; TRBD1, as called in the table, went unchecked against the DNA. TRBV12-2 is a pseudogene. The CDR3 contains 15 residues. CDR3 loop: CASRLAPRGSHGYTF. CDR3 coding DNA: TGTGCAAGTCGCTTAGCGCCAAGGGGGAGCCATGGCTACACCTTC.

The rearrangement joins TRBV10-3 to TRBJ2-7; D uncertain. The CDR3 is 11 amino acids. Trimming took off 3 bases at V and 6 bases at J, with 6 bases between the two ends. Germline CDR1 ENHRY, CDR2 SYGVKD. The CDR3 bases are TGTGCCATCAGTGAACGAACCGAGCAGTACTTC. This codes for CAISERTEQYF.

J is TRBJ2-7 and V is TRBV20-1; a possible D gene is TRBD2 (5 bases). CDR3 length: 16 amino acids. Trimming pared 4 bases from V and 4 bases from J, leaving 23 bases between. Looked up from germline, CDR1 is DFQATT and CDR2 is SNEGSKA (reference sequence). CDR3 sequence (DNA): TGCAGTGCTACCCGACAAAAGGGCAGCGGACTTTACGAGCAGTACTTC. As protein: CSATRQKGSGLYEQYF.

V and J are TRBV5-4 and TRBJ2-2, with TRBD2 identical over 14 bases. J was trimmed by 7 bases and V by 4 bases; bases with no gene match: 6. Germline-derived CDR1 and CDR2 are SGHNT and YYREEE (reference sequence). The CDR3 loop spans 16 amino acids. The CDR3 loop is CASSLTSGRADGELFF. CDR3 DNA: TGTGCCAGCAGCCTGACTAGCGGGAGGGCCGACGGGGAGCTGTTTTTT.

This chain joins TRBV12-3 or TRBV12-4 and TRBJ2-1; 7 bases are a match to TRBD2. Trimming took 2 bases from V and 1 from J; bases not matched to a gene: 5. This CDR3 is built from 16 residues. Written as DNA, the CDR3 is TGTGCCAGCAGTTTACGACTAGCCCTTTCCTACAATGAGCAGTTCTTC. It specifies CASSLRLALSYNEQFF.

This clonotype was observed once. The chain is built from TRBV4-1 and TRBJ1-2; TRBD1 is a possible D gene (6 bases). CDR1 is MGHRA and CDR2 is YSYEKL in the germline V gene. The CDR3 is made up of 14 amino acids. Trimming stripped 2 bases from V and 5 bases from J, with 12 bases between. CDR3 protein: CASSQPGTRYGYTF. The CDR3 DNA follows: TGCGCCAGCAGCCAACCCGGGACAAGATATGGCTACACCTTC.

V and J are TRBV20-1 and TRBJ2-5, with 8 nucleotides matching TRBD2. The CDR3 runs to 15 residues. The V and J ends lost 6 bases and 5 bases, in that order; junction bases with no gene match: 14. Germline V lookup: CDR1 DFQATT, CDR2 SNEGSKA (reference sequence). CDR3: CSAWASGFIRETQYF. DNA for the CDR3: TGCAGTGCGTGGGCTAGCGGGTTTATAAGGGAGACCCAGTACTTC.

The chain couples TRBV12-3 or TRBV12-4 to TRBJ2-7; unclear D gene. Trimming took off 1 base at V and 3 bases at J, with 4 bases between the two ends. The CDR3 totals 12 residues. The CDR3 DNA follows: TGTGCCAGCAGTTTAGAAGGCTACGAGCAGTACTTC. Encoded protein: CASSLEGYEQYF.

The rearrangement uses TRBV20-1 and TRBJ1-1; 7 bases fit TRBD1. Germline CDR1 reads DFQATT; CDR2 reads SNEGSKA (reference sequence). The CDR3 sequence is 14 residues long. V lost 4 bases to trimming and J lost 1 base; unmatched junction nucleotides: 6. CDR3 protein: CSANWDRRNTEAFF. The CDR3 nucleotides read TGCAGTGCTAACTGGGACAGACGGAACACTGAAGCTTTCTTT.

This chain joins TRBV29-1 and TRBJ1-5, with TRBD1 matching over 7 bases. This CDR3 has 14 amino acids. The V gene end was trimmed by 4 bases and the J gene end by 0 bases; junction bases not matched to a gene: 3. Germline lookup yields CDR1 SQVTM and CDR2 ANQGSEA. CDR3 sequence (DNA): TGCAGCGTTGTTGGGACAGATAGCAATCAGCCCCAGCATTTT. Protein sequence: CSVVGTDSNQPQHF. Full variable domain (missing parts from reference TRBV29-1 and TRBJ1-5): SAVISQKPSRDICQRGTSLTIQCQVDSQVTMMFWYRQQPGQSLTLIATANQGSEATYESGFVIDKFPISRPNLTFSTLTVSNMSPEDSSIYLCSVVGTDSNQPQHFGDGTRLSIL.

The V call is TRBV6-1, the J call TRBJ2-1, with D unclear. Trimming removed 0 bases from V and 9 bases from J, with 6 bases in between. The CDR3 length is 12 residues. Germline V gene lookup returns CDR1 MNHNS and CDR2 SASEGT. The CDR3 protein is CASSEAGIEQFF. CDR3 in DNA: TGTGCCAGCAGTGAAGCGGGAATTGAGCAGTTCTTC.

The V call is TRBV7-9, the J call TRBJ1-2, with TRBD1 as a possible D gene (5 bases). The V end lost 1 base, the J end lost 8 bases, and 11 bases lay between the germline ends. The CDR3 totals 13 residues. Per germline, CDR1 SEHNR and CDR2 FQNEAQ (reference sequence). The CDR3 nucleotides read TGTGCCAGCAGCTTAGAAACGGCAGGGGGCTACACCTTC. Amino acid sequence: CASSLETAGGYTF. Full variable domain (outside the CDR3, taken from reference TRBV7-9 and TRBJ1-2): DTGVSQNPRHKITKRGQNVTFRCDPISEHNRLYWYRQTLGQGPEFLTYFQNEAQLEKSRLLSDRFSAERPKGSFSTLEIQRTEQGDSAMYLCASSLETAGGYTFGSGTRLTVV.